One and the same sample provided the 30 T cell receptor beta chains below, sequenced in a study of cytomegalovirus exposure and HLA in healthy donors (dated by TCRdb to 2015 to 2018). Libraries were prepared through the immunoSEQ multiplex PCR assay. For the multiplex PCR, a mixture combining 60 forward primers for TCR Vbeta segments and 13 reverse primers for TCR Jbeta segments was used. TCRdb limited this immuneACCESS table to in-frame rearrangements with V and J called. A share of clones is missing; checked studies link under half to unresolved V genes, and the rest is unexplained. A total of some 180,000 clones appear in this sample, around 80% of them only once. The top ten clones comprise 3% to 4.5% of the sample. Sequencing was carried out using PBMCs. These receptors all come from a woman aged 60 to 75 in good health and CMV-seropositive.

The chain links TRBV7-7 to TRBJ2-1; 8 bases line up with TRBD1. The CDR3 covers 15 residues. The V segment lost 2 bases and the J segment 5 bases; nucleotides outside the gene matches: 5. CDR1 and CDR2 (germline): SSHAT, FNYEAQ (reference sequence). Written as DNA, the CDR3 is TGTGCCAGCAGCTTAACGCAGGGGGCGCACAATGAGCAGTTCTTC. Amino acids: CASSLTQGAHNEQFF.

This clone was counted only a few times. The chain uses TRBV5-6 and TRBJ1-1; 8 bases match TRBD1. Germline V gene data show CDR1 as SGHDT and CDR2 as YYEEEE. The CDR3 is 16 amino acids. J gave up 6 bases and V 0 bases, and 10 bases lay outside the gene matches. CDR3 coding DNA: TGTGCCAGCAGCTTGGTCCGACAGGGGTATCGGGCTGAAGCTTTCTTT. Its translation is CASSLVRQGYRAEAFF.

This rearrangement joins TRBV5-8 to TRBJ1-5; 10 nucleotides align to TRBD1. Germline CDR1 SGHTS, CDR2 YDEGEE. The J segment lost 5 bases and the V segment lost 2 bases, leaving 4 bases of the junction unmatched. The CDR3 length is 15 residues. CDR3 amino acids: CASSLGQGVDQPQHF. The CDR3 region has the DNA TGTGCCAGCAGCTTAGGACAGGGGGTTGATCAGCCCCAGCATTTT.

J is TRBJ1-6 and V is TRBV28, with a weak D call TRBD1 (5 bases). Trimming took off 10 bases at V and 5 bases at J, with 18 bases between the two ends. The V gene's germline CDR1 is MDHEN and CDR2 SYDVKM. The CDR3 runs to 15 residues. The CDR3, as DNA: TGTGCCACCCCCCCGGGGGGGGTGGATAATTCACCCCTCCACTTT. Protein sequence: CATPPGGVDNSPLHF.

This chain links TRBV2 with TRBJ2-1; TRBD2 is a possible D gene (7 bases). V lost 3 bases and J lost 5, with 14 bases in between. The CDR3 is made up of 15 amino acids. Germline assignment: CDR1 SNHLY and CDR2 FYNNEI. CDR3 nucleotide sequence: TGTGCCAGCAGTGAGAGTCGGGGGGCTAACAATGAGCAGTTCTTC. Residues: CASSESRGANNEQFF.

V usage is TRBV2 and J usage is TRBJ1-4; D call uncertain. CDR3 length: 12 residues. V lost 4 bases, J lost 8 bases, and 8 bases lay in between. Germline-derived CDR1 and CDR2 are SNHLY and FYNNEI. CDR3 DNA: TGTGCCAGCAGTGGATCCCGGGAAAAACTGTTTTTT. It encodes CASSGSREKLFF. Supplemented by reference TRBV2 and TRBJ1-4, the full variable domain reads EPEVTQTPSHQVTQMGQEVILRCVPISNHLYFYWYRQILGQKVEFLVSFYNNEISEKSEIFDDQFSVERPDGSNFTLKIRSTKLEDSAMYFCASSGSREKLFFGSGTQLSVL.

V gene TRBV15 combines with J gene TRBJ2-3; 10 nucleotides match TRBD2. J gave up 5 bases and V 5 bases, and 4 bases lay outside the gene matches. Germline-derived CDR1 and CDR2 are LNHNV and YYDKDF (reference sequence). This CDR3 contains 14 residues. DNA for the CDR3: TGTGCCACCAGCTCGACTAGCGGGCTAGATACGCAGTATTTT. Translation gives CATSSTSGLDTQYF.

The chain combines TRBV7-9 with TRBJ2-5; 9 bases are shared with TRBD1. V lost 6 bases to trimming and J lost 2 bases; unmatched junction nucleotides: 7. CDR3 size: 15 residues. The germline V gene encodes CDR1 SEHNR and CDR2 FQNEAQ (reference sequence). The CDR3 loop is CASRHRDRAQETQYF. CDR3 nucleotides: TGTGCCAGCAGACACCGGGACAGGGCGCAAGAGACCCAGTACTTC.

This clone was seen a handful of times. The chain joins TRBV28 to TRBJ1-5; D perhaps matches TRBD1 (5 bases). Germline CDR1 MDHEN, CDR2 SYDVKM. The CDR3 is made up of 14 amino acids. V was cut by 1 base and J by 7 bases, with 11 bases left in between. CDR3 DNA: TGTGCCAGCAGTTTATCAGGGTTCCAGCAGCCCCAGCATTTT. It translates to CASSLSGFQQPQHF.

J is TRBJ2-7 and V is TRBV7-9; the D gene is possibly TRBD2 (7 bases). This CDR3 spans 14 amino acids. The V and J ends lost 0 bases and 6 bases respectively, with 12 bases between them. CDR1 and CDR2 (germline): SEHNR, FQNEAQ (reference sequence). CDR3 bases: TGTGCCAGCAGCTTAGCGGGGGGGCGACCCGAGCAGTACTTC. Translated, it gives CASSLAGGRPEQYF.

The chain combines TRBV9 with TRBJ2-1, with 8 bases fitting TRBD1. The CDR3 covers 14 residues. Looked up from germline, CDR1 is SGDLS and CDR2 is YYNGEE. V gave up 1 base and J gave up 7 bases; unmatched junction bases: 4. CDR3 DNA: TGTGCCAGCAGCGTACAGGGGGCCTTGAATGAGCAGTTCTTC. Translating gives CASSVQGALNEQFF.

V usage is TRBV6-1 and J usage is TRBJ2-7; TRBD1 aligns across 10 bases. With V trimmed by 5 bases and J by 4 bases, 5 bases remained unmatched. The CDR3 is 14 amino acids. Germline CDR1 is MNHNS and CDR2 is SASEGT. The CDR3 sequence: CASSRDRGGYEQYF. CDR3 DNA: TGTGCCAGCAGTCGGGACAGGGGCGGGTACGAGCAGTACTTC.

The rearrangement uses TRBV6-6 and TRBJ1-5; D not certain. The CDR3 extends over 13 amino acids. Deletions cut 7 bases from V and 4 bases from J, with 11 bases between. CDR1 is MNHNY and CDR2 is SVGAGI in the germline V gene (reference sequence). The CDR3 sequence: CASTSGENQPQHF. Written as DNA, the CDR3 is TGTGCCAGCACCTCCGGGGAGAATCAGCCCCAGCATTTT.

This sequence joins TRBV30 and TRBJ1-5; TRBD1 aligns across 8 bases. With 5 bases clipped from V and 1 base from J, the junction kept 10 bases outside the gene matches. CDR1 and CDR2 (germline): GTSNPN, SVGIG (reference sequence). This CDR3 has 16 amino acids. The CDR3: CAWGVRTGTSNQPQHF. CDR3 nucleotides: TGTGCCTGGGGGGTTAGGACAGGGACGAGCAATCAGCCCCAGCATTTT.

The V call is TRBV18, the J call TRBJ1-2, with D maybe TRBD1 (6 bases). V lost 0 bases and J lost 4, with 12 bases in between. Germline-derived CDR1 and CDR2 are KGHSH and LQKENI. The CDR3 length is 15 residues. The CDR3 sequence: CASSPPTGRRYGYTF. In DNA form, the CDR3 reads TGTGCCAGCTCACCACCAACAGGGCGACGCTATGGCTACACCTTC.

The rearrangement joins TRBV10-3 to TRBJ2-7; 8 bases agree with TRBD2. V lost 6 bases and J lost 2; bases outside the gene matches: 9. The CDR3 consists of 15 residues. Looked up from germline, CDR1 is ENHRY and CDR2 is SYGVKD. CDR3 loop: CAISYYSGGPYEQYF. For the CDR3, the DNA is TGTGCCATCAGCTACTACTCGGGAGGGCCCTACGAGCAGTACTTC.

This clone was seen a few times. The V and J genes are TRBV30 and TRBJ2-7, with 7 bases lining up with TRBD2. Germline V gene data show CDR1 as GTSNPN and CDR2 as SVGIG (reference sequence). This CDR3 is 15 amino acids long. The trim removed 0 bases at V and 5 bases at J, leaving 10 bases unmatched. CDR3: CAWSVSFAGVNEQYF. CDR3 nucleotide sequence: TGTGCCTGGAGTGTATCCTTTGCGGGAGTGAACGAGCAGTACTTC. Looking up the rest from reference TRBV30 and TRBJ2-7 gives the full variable domain: SQTIHQWPATLVQPVGSPLSLECTVEGTSNPNLYWYRQAAGRGLQLLFYSVGIGQISSEVPQNLSASRPQDRQFILSSKKLLLSDSGFYLCAWSVSFAGVNEQYFGPGTRLTVT.

Details on this clone: Other nucleotide sequences from this sample produce the same CDR3. The V and J genes are TRBV5-1 and TRBJ2-7; maybe TRBD2 (6 bases). The CDR3 totals 15 residues. Deletions cut 5 bases from V and 4 bases from J, with 19 bases between. Germline CDR1 reads SGHRS; CDR2 reads YFSETQ. This CDR3 reads CASRSLGSGGYEQYF. CDR3 DNA sequence: TGCGCCAGCAGATCTCTCGGGAGCGGAGGATACGAGCAGTACTTC.

The chain recombines TRBV6-1 with TRBJ2-7, with TRBD2 matching over 8 bases. V lost 6 bases and J lost 5; bases outside the gene matches: 12. The CDR3 consists of 15 residues. Germline CDR1 is MNHNS and CDR2 is SASEGT. CDR3 DNA sequence: TGTGCCAGCAGAAGAACTAGCGGCGTTCTCGACGAGCAGTACTTC. This sequence encodes CASRRTSGVLDEQYF.

The chain has TRBV7-2 and TRBJ2-7; maybe TRBD1 (7 bases). V lost 3 bases and J 3 bases, leaving 12 bases between the germline ends. Germline CDR1 and CDR2: SGHTA and FQGNSA. The CDR3 covers 14 residues. For the CDR3, the DNA is TGTGCCAGCAGCTTGTCCCAGGGGGGCTACGAGCAGTACTTC. Translation gives CASSLSQGGYEQYF.

This clone was recorded a few times. This rearrangement joins TRBV2 to TRBJ1-5; 7 positions agree with TRBD1. CDR1 is SNHLY, CDR2 FYNNEI, per germline. The CDR3 is made up of 13 amino acids. The ends lost 9 bases at V and 6 bases at J; junction bases unmatched: 8. CDR3 in amino acids: CASTGAEGQPQHF. CDR3 coding DNA: TGTGCCAGTACAGGGGCGGAGGGTCAGCCCCAGCATTTT.

The rearrangement uses TRBV7-8 and TRBJ1-4, with TRBD1 matching over 9 bases. This CDR3 contains 15 residues. Germline lookup yields CDR1 SGHVS and CDR2 FQNEAQ. V lost 4 bases to trimming and J lost 4 bases; unmatched junction nucleotides: 4. CDR3 sequence: CASSSGQGLNEKLFF. DNA for the CDR3: TGTGCCAGCAGCTCAGGACAGGGGCTTAATGAAAAACTGTTTTTT.

The J gene is TRBJ1-5, the V gene TRBV19; D is ambiguous. CDR1 LNHDA and CDR2 SQIVND come from the germline V gene (reference sequence). The CDR3 contains 13 residues. Trimming left V 3 bases short and J 7 bases short, with 10 bases between. CDR3 DNA sequence: TGTGCCAGTAGTATTGGGCCAAGGCAGCCCCAGCATTTT. Translating it yields CASSIGPRQPQHF.

This clone was picked up a small number of times. V and J are TRBV2 and TRBJ1-3, with D perhaps TRBD1 (6 bases). This CDR3 is built from 15 residues. Germline V gene data show CDR1 as SNHLY and CDR2 as FYNNEI. V lost 4 bases to trimming and J lost 5 bases, with 15 bases between them. CDR3 amino acids: CASSGGPGDRNTIYF. The CDR3 nucleotides read TGTGCCAGCAGTGGGGGTCCAGGGGATAGAAACACCATATATTTT.

This sequence joins TRBV7-2 and TRBJ2-7; 7 bases align to TRBD2. Trimming at V came to 5 bases and at J to 1 base, leaving 11 bases not matched to a gene. This CDR3 has 16 residues. Germline CDR1 is SGHTA and CDR2 is FQGNSA. Here the CDR3 reads CASSHLRGGYSYEQYF. CDR3 bases: TGTGCCAGCAGCCACCTTCGGGGAGGGTATTCCTACGAGCAGTACTTC.

This clone has a single count. The V gene is TRBV28, the J gene TRBJ1-4, with a possible D match to TRBD1 (5 bases). V shed 10 bases and J shed 8 bases, with 20 bases lying between them. The CDR3 runs to 14 residues. Germline V CDR1 and CDR2: MDHEN, SYDVKM. This CDR3 reads CATQGAHREEKLFF. In nucleotides, the CDR3 is TGTGCCACTCAAGGGGCCCACCGCGAGGAAAAACTGTTTTTT. The whole variable domain, remainder taken from reference TRBV28 and TRBJ1-4, is DVKVTQSSRYLVKRTGEKVFLECVQDMDHENMFWYRQDPGLGLRLIYFSYDVKMKEKGDIPEGYSVSREKKERFSLILESASTNQTSMYLCATQGAHREEKLFFGSGTQLSVL.

The rearrangement joins TRBV9 to TRBJ2-1; 9 nucleotides line up with TRBD2. The V gene end was trimmed by 0 bases and the J gene end by 8 bases; junction bases not matched to a gene: 9. Germline-derived CDR1 and CDR2 are SGDLS and YYNGEE. The CDR3 consists of 16 residues. The CDR3 sequence is CASSVGASGMTDEQFF. The CDR3 DNA follows: TGTGCCAGCAGCGTAGGGGCTAGCGGGATGACAGATGAGCAGTTCTTC.

The chain is built from TRBV27 and TRBJ2-3, with TRBD2 matching 8 bases. V dropped 6 bases and J dropped 0; count of bases not matched to a gene: 5. This CDR3 region has 15 residues. Per the germline V gene, CDR1 is MNHEY and CDR2 is SMNVEV (reference sequence). DNA of the CDR3: TGTGCCAGCAGGCCCACTAGCGGAAGCACAGATACGCAGTATTTT. Its protein is CASRPTSGSTDTQYF.

V is TRBV7-2 and J is TRBJ2-7; 8 nucleotides align to TRBD1. Looked up from germline, CDR1 is SGHTA and CDR2 is FQGNSA. The length of the CDR3 is 14 residues. V shed 1 base, J shed 6 bases, and the junction held 5 bases outside the gene matches. The CDR3 spells CASSLDQGAGEQYF. The CDR3 coding sequence is TGTGCCAGCAGCTTAGACCAGGGGGCAGGCGAGCAGTACTTC.

The V gene is TRBV2, the J gene TRBJ2-5; no firm D call. Germline V gene lookup returns CDR1 SNHLY and CDR2 FYNNEI. This CDR3 contains 12 residues. V was shortened by 4 bases and J by 11 bases, with 14 bases between the two germline ends. For the CDR3, the DNA is TGTGCCAGCAGTGCAGGTTTGAGTGAGCAGTACTTC. Translating gives CASSAGLSEQYF.